Listed below are T cell receptor beta chains from one sample, sequenced in a study of T cells expressing NK-cell markers. TCRdb derives one entry per CDR3 protein from the 5' RACE reads, leaving out DNA. This sample's clone table lists 200,000 to 300,000 distinct CDR3 sequences. The sample comprised blood T cells: a sorted CD56 or NKG2C T cell subset, CD4+ or CD8+ T cells, or bulk PBMC T cells (not recorded which). The source of these receptors is a man between 18 and 35 years old in good health. The CDR3 runs from the conserved cysteine through the conserved F or W. Each record gives: J gene, V gene, CDR3 protein.

J: TRBJ1-5
V: TRBV6-1
CDR3: CASSETINQPQHF

J: TRBJ1-2
V: TRBV5-1
CDR3: CASRLTGTGYTF

J: TRBJ2-3
V: TRBV12-3/TRBV12-4
CDR3: CASSPPQGLSTDTQYF

J: TRBJ2-1
V: TRBV10-3
CDR3: CAMGGHQYNEQFF

J: TRBJ2-1
V: TRBV24-1
CDR3: CATSDPRGQGKDEQFF

J: TRBJ2-2
V: TRBV24-1
CDR3: CATSEGPFWLFF

J: TRBJ2-5
V: TRBV12-3/TRBV12-4
CDR3: CASSLSDRQETQYF

J: TRBJ2-7
V: TRBV20-1
CDR3: CSAGTGTYEQYF

J: TRBJ2-2
V: TRBV5-4
CDR3: CASSLVPGETGELFF

J: TRBJ2-1
V: TRBV7-2
CDR3: CASESYNEQFF

J: TRBJ2-5
V: TRBV20-1
CDR3: CSARGGAGETQYF

J: TRBJ2-1
V: TRBV30
CDR3: CAWSVLRTSGNNEQFF

J: TRBJ1-2
V: TRBV7-9
CDR3: CASSLLGAEPGGYTF

J: TRBJ2-7
V: TRBV7-2
CDR3: CASSLGAYEQYF

J: TRBJ1-2
V: TRBV27
CDR3: CASSPLVKGYGYTF

J: TRBJ1-3
V: TRBV20-1
CDR3: CSARMDRERALSGNTIYF

J: TRBJ2-7
V: TRBV30
CDR3: CAWSPTMGHSYEQYF

J: TRBJ2-3
V: TRBV2
CDR3: CASSVVPGQGKANTQYF

J: TRBJ2-7
V: TRBV5-4
CDR3: CASSLGVGAIYEQYF

J: TRBJ2-1
V: TRBV11-2
CDR3: CASSSGLAGGLFF

J: TRBJ1-3
V: TRBV12-3/TRBV12-4
CDR3: CASSRPDTSSGNTIYF

J: TRBJ2-3
V: TRBV5-4
CDR3: CASSLGGPVTDTQYF

J: TRBJ1-2
V: TRBV2
CDR3: CASSRDGANYGYTF

J: TRBJ1-3
V: TRBV3-1
CDR3: CASSRGFEPPGNTIYF

J: TRBJ2-2
V: TRBV7-8
CDR3: CASSFRLAGITGELFF

J: TRBJ2-1
V: TRBV30
CDR3: CAWRDELANNEQFF

J: TRBJ2-3
V: TRBV2
CDR3: CASSAGLAGTDTQYF

J: TRBJ2-1
V: TRBV12-3/TRBV12-4
CDR3: CASSPRYNEQFF

J: TRBJ2-3
V: TRBV6-2/TRBV6-3
CDR3: CASSSGGRNGDTQYF

J: TRBJ2-5
V: TRBV19
CDR3: CASSMSHTRVPETQYF

J: TRBJ1-6
V: TRBV27
CDR3: CASSFTGNNSPLHF

J: TRBJ2-7
V: TRBV7-2
CDR3: CASSLGLAGAREQYF

J: TRBJ2-3
V: TRBV7-2
CDR3: CASSLAPLVTDTQYF

J: TRBJ1-3
V: TRBV12-3/TRBV12-4
CDR3: CASGPSGNTIYF

J: TRBJ1-5
V: TRBV6-2/TRBV6-3
CDR3: CASSRGTGLQPQHF

J: TRBJ2-7
V: TRBV11-2
CDR3: CASSQRRSWQGLLNEQYF

J: TRBJ2-1
V: TRBV14
CDR3: CASSPPGLAWNEQFF

J: TRBJ1-1
V: TRBV13
CDR3: CASSPDRVRDYEAFF

J: TRBJ1-2
V: TRBV10-3
CDR3: CAISEERPNYGYTF

J: TRBJ2-1
V: TRBV29-1
CDR3: CSVTQGTGTYNEQFF

J: TRBJ2-3
V: TRBV15
CDR3: CATMGGTTSTDTQYF

J: TRBJ2-2
V: TRBV12-3/TRBV12-4
CDR3: CASSLRGRVGTGELFF

J: TRBJ2-5
V: TRBV5-6
CDR3: CASSLNAETQYF

J: TRBJ2-7
V: TRBV5-1
CDR3: CASSLAGMTMGEQYF

J: TRBJ2-1
V: TRBV12-3/TRBV12-4
CDR3: CASSLEGTGGRQFF

J: TRBJ2-3
V: TRBV4-1
CDR3: CAGSQVWAGWSNTDTQYF

J: TRBJ2-1
V: TRBV20-1
CDR3: CSGSLLAGYNEQFF